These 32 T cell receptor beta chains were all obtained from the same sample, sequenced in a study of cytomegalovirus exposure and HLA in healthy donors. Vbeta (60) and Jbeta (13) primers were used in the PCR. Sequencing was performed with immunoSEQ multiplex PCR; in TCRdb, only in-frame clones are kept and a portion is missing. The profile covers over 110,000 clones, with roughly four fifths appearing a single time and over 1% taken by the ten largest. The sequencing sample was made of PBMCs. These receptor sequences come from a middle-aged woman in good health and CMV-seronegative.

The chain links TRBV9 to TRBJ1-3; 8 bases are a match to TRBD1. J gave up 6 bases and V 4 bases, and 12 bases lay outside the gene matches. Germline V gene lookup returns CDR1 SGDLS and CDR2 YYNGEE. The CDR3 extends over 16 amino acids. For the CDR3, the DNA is TGTGCCAGCAGCTTACGACCAGGGACAGGTTCAAACACCATATATTTT. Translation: CASSLRPGTGSNTIYF.

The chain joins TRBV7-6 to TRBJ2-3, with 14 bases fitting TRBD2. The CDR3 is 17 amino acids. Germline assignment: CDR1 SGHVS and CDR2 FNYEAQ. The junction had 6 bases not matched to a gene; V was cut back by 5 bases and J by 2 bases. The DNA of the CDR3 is TGTGCCAGCAGCACCTGGACTAGCGGGGGGTTCACAGATACGCAGTATTTT. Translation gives CASSTWTSGGFTDTQYF.

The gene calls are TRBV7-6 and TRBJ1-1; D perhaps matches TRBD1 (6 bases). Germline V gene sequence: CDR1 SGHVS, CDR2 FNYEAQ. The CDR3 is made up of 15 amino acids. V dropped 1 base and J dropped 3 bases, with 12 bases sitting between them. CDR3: CASSLVEGGDTEAFF. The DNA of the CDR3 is TGTGCCAGCAGCTTAGTGGAGGGGGGGGACACTGAAGCTTTCTTT.

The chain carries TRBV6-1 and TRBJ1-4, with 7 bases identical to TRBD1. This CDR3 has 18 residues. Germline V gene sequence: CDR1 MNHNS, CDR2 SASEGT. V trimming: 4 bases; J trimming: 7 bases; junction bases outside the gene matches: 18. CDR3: CASSATGWGVSRLEKLFF. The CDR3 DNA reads TGTGCCAGCAGTGCGACAGGGTGGGGGGTGAGCAGGCTTGAAAAACTGTTTTTT.

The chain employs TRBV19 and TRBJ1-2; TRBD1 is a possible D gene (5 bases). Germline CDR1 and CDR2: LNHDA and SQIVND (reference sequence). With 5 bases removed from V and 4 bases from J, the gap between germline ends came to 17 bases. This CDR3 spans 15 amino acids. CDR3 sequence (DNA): TGTGCCAGTAGTCACCTTCCCCAGGGAAGCTATGGCTACACCTTC. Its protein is CASSHLPQGSYGYTF.

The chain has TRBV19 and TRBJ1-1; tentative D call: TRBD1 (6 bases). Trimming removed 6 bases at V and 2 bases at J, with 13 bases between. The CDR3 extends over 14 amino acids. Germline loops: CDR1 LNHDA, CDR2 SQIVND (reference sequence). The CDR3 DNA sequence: TGTGCCAGTAGGAGCGGACAGTCTAACACTGAAGCTTTCTTT. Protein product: CASRSGQSNTEAFF.

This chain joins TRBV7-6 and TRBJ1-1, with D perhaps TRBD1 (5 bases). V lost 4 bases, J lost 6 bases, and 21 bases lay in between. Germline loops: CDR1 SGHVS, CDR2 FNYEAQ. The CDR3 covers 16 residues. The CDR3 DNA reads TGTGCCAGCAGCTCCCATCTGCGGAGGGGAAGGGCTGAAGCTTTCTTT. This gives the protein CASSSHLRRGRAEAFF.

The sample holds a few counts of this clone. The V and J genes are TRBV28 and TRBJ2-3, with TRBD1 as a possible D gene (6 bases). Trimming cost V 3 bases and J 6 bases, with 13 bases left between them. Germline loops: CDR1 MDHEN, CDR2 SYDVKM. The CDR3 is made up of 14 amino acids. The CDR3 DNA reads TGTGCCAGCAGTTTTAATGGGGGCTCGGATACGCAGTATTTT. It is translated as CASSFNGGSDTQYF.

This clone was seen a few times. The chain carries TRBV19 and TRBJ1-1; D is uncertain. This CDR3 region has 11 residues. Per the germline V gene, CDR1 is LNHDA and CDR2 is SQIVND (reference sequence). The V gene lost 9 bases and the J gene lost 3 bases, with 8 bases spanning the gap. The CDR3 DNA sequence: TGTGCCAGCTCTTTATACACTGAAGCTTTCTTT. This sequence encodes CASSLYTEAFF.

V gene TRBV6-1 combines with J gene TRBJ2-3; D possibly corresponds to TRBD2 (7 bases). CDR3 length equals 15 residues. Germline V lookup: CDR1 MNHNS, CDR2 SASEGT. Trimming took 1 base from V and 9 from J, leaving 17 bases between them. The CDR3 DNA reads TGTGCCAGCAGTGAAGACGGGGGAGGGGGGAGGACGCAGTATTTT. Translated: CASSEDGGGGRTQYF.

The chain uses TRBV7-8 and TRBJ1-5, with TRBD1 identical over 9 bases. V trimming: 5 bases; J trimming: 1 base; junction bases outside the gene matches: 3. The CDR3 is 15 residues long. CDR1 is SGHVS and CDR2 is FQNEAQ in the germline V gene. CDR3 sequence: CASSPTGGSNQPQHF. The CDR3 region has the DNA TGTGCCAGCAGCCCGACAGGGGGAAGCAATCAGCCCCAGCATTTT.

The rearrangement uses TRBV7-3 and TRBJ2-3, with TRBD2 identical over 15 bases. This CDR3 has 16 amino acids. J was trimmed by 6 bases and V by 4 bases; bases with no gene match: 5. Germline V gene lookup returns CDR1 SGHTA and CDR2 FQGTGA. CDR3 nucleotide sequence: TGTGCCAGCAGCTCAGGACTAGCGGGGGGGGCGGATACGCAGTATTTT. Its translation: CASSSGLAGGADTQYF.

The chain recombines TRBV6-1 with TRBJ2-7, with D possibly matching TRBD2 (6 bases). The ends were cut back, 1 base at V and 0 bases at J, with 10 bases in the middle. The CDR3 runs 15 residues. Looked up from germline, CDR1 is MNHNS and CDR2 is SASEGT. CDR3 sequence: CASSEGAGSSYEQYV. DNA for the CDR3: TGTGCCAGCAGTGAAGGCGCGGGGAGCTCCTACGAGCAGTACGTC.

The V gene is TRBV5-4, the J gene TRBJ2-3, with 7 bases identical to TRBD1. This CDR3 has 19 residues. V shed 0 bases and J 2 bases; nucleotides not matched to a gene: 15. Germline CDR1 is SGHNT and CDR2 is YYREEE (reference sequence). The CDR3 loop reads CASSLGLSAGGTFTDTQYF. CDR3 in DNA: TGTGCCAGCAGCTTGGGTCTCTCGGCAGGGGGAACTTTCACAGATACGCAGTATTTT.

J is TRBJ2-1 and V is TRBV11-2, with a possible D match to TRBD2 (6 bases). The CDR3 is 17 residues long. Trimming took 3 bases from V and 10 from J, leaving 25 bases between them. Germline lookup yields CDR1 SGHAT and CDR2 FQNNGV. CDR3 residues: CASSFKVTADRREEQFF. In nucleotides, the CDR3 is TGTGCCAGCAGCTTCAAGGTTACTGCGGACCGGAGGGAAGAGCAGTTCTTC.

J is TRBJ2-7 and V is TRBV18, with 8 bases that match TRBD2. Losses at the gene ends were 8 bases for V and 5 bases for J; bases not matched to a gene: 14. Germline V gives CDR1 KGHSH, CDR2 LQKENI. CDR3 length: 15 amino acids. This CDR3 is CASTSGSSWANEQYF. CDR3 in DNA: TGTGCCAGCACGAGCGGGAGTAGCTGGGCCAACGAGCAGTACTTC.

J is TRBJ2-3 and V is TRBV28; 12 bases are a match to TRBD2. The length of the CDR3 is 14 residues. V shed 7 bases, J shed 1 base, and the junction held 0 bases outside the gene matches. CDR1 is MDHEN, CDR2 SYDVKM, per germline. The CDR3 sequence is CASTSGGGTDTQYF. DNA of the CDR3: TGTGCCAGCACTAGCGGGGGGGGCACAGATACGCAGTATTTT.

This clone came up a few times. The chain's CDR3 is CASSFRGKQFF. The CDR3, as DNA: TGTGCCAGCAGTTTTCGCGGCAAGCAGTTCTTC. V and J are TRBV27 and TRBJ2-1; D is undetermined. The CDR3 is 11 amino acids. Germline CDR1 reads MNHEY; CDR2 reads SMNVEV (reference sequence). V lost 3 bases and J 11 bases, leaving 8 bases between the germline ends.

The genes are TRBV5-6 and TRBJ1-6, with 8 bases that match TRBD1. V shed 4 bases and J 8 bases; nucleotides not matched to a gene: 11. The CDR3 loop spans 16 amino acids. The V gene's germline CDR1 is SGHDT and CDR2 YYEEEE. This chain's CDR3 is CASSSRDRGTDSPLHF. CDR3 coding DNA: TGTGCCAGCAGCAGCCGAGACAGGGGTACGGATTCACCCCTCCACTTT.

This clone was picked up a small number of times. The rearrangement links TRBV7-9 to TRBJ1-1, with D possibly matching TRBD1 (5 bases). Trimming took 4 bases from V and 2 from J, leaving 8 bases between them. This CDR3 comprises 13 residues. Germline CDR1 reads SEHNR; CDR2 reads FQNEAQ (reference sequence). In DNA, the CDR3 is TGTGCCAGCAGCTACACAGGAAACACTGAAGCTTTCTTT. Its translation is CASSYTGNTEAFF.

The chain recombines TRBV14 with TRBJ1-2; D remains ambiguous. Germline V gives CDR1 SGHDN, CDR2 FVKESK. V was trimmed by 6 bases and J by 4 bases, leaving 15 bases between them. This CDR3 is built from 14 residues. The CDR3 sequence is CASSPDNAPYGYTF. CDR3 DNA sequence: TGTGCCAGCAGTCCCGACAACGCTCCCTATGGCTACACCTTC.

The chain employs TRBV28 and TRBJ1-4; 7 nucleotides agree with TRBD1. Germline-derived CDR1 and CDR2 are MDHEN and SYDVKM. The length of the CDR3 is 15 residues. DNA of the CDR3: TGTGGAAGCGAGGGCAGGGGGTCATCTAATGAAAAACTGTTTTTT. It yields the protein CGSEGRGSSNEKLFF.

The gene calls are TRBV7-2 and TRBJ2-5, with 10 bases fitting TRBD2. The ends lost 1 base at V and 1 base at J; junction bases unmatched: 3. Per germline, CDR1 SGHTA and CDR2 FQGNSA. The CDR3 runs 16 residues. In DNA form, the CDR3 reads TGTGCCAGCAGCTTAGGGCGGACTAGCGGCCAAGAGACCCAGTACTTC. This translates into CASSLGRTSGQETQYF.

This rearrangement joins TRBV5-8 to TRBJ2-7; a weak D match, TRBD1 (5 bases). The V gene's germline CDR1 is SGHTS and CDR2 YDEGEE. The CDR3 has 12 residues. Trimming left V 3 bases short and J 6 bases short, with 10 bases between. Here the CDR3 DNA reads TGTGCCAGCAGCTACCTCGACAGCGAGCAGTACTTC. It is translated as CASSYLDSEQYF.

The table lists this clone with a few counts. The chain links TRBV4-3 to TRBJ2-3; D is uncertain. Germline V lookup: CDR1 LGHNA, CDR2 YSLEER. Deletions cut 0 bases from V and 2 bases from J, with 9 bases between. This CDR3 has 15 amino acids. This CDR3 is CASSQDMRPTDTQYF. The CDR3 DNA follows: TGCGCCAGCAGCCAAGATATGAGGCCCACAGATACGCAGTATTTT.

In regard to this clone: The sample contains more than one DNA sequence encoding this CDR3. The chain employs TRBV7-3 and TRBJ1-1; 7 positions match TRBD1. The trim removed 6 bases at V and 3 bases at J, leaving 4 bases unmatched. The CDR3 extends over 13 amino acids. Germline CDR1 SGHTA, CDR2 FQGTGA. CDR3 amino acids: CASSFQGDTEAFF. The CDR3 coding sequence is TGTGCCAGCAGTTTCCAGGGGGACACTGAAGCTTTCTTT.

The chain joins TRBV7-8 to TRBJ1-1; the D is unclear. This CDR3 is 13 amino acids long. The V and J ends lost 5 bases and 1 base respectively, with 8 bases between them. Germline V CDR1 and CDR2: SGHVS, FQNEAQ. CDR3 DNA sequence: TGTGCCAGCAGCCGTCAGGAGAACACTGAAGCTTTCTTT. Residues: CASSRQENTEAFF. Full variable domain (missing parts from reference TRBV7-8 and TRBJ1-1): GAGVSQSPRYKVAKRGQDVALRCDPISGHVSLFWYQQALGQGPEFLTYFQNEAQLDKSGLPSDRFFAERPEGSVSTLKIQRTQQEDSAVYLCASSRQENTEAFFGQGTRLTVV.

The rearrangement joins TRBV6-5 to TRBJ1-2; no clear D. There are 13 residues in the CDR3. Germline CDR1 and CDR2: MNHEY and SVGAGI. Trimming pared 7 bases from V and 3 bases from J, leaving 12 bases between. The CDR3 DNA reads TGTGCCAGCAAAACCGGACTGGACTATGGCTACACCTTC. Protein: CASKTGLDYGYTF.

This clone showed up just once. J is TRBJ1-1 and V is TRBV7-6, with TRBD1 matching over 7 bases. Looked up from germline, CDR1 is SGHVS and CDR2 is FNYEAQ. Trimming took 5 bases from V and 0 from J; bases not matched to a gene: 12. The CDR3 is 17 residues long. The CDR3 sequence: CASSSGIQGEVNTEAFF. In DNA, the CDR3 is TGTGCCAGCAGCAGTGGCATCCAGGGGGAGGTGAACACTGAAGCTTTCTTT. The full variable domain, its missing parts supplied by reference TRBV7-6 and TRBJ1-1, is GAGVSQSPRYKVTKRGQDVALRCDPISGHVSLYWYRQALGQGPEFLTYFNYEAQQDKSGLPNDRFSAERPEGSISTLTIQRTEQRDSAMYRCASSSGIQGEVNTEAFFGQGTRLTVV.

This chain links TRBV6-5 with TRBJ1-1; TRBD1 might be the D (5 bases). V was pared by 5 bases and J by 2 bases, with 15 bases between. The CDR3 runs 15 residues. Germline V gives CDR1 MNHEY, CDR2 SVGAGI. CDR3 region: CASSKNGGVNTEAFF. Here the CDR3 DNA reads TGTGCCAGCAGTAAGAACGGAGGGGTCAACACTGAAGCTTTCTTT.

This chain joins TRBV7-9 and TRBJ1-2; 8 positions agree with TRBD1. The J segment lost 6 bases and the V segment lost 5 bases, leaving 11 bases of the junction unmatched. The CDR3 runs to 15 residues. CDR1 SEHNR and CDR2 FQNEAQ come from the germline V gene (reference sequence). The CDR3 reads CASSVDQDRANGYTF. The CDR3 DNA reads TGTGCCAGCAGCGTAGACCAGGACAGGGCTAATGGCTACACCTTC.

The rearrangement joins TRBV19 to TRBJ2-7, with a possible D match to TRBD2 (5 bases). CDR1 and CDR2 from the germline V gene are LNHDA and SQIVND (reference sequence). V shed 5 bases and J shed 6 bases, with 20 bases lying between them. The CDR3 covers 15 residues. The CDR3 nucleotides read TGTGCCAGTAGTGGAGGCGCAGCCCGGGGAGTCGAGCAGTACTTC. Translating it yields CASSGGAARGVEQYF. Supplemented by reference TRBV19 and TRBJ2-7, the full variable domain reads DGGITQSPKYLFRKEGQNVTLSCEQNLNHDAMYWYRQDPGQGLRLIYYSQIVNDFQKGDIAEGYSVSREKKESFPLTVTSAQKNPTAFYLCASSGGAARGVEQYFGPGTRLTVT.